Each of the 10 T cell receptor beta chains below was sequenced from the same sample in a study of control samples from healthy donors and cancer patients. Profiled with immunoSEQ multiplex PCR; TCRdb holds only in-frame clones, not every one. The repertoire holds tens of thousands of clones, with approximately 84% as singletons. Sample: PBMCs. All receptors derive from a man aged 65 to 85 with lung cancer.

The V and J genes are TRBV5-1 and TRBJ2-5; D is perhaps TRBD2 (5 bases). V lost 5 bases and J lost 5, with 10 bases in between. CDR1 and CDR2 (germline): SGHRS, YFSETQ. This CDR3 is 12 amino acids long. The DNA for the CDR3 is TGCGCCAGCAGTGAGGGCGGCGAGACCCAGTACTTC. Translated: CASSEGGETQYF.

The V call is TRBV2, the J call TRBJ2-3, with D perhaps assigned TRBD1 or TRBD2 (5 bases each). The length of the CDR3 is 15 residues. Germline assignment: CDR1 SNHLY and CDR2 FYNNEI. The V gene lost 6 bases and the J gene lost 1 base, with 14 bases spanning the gap. CDR3 coding DNA: TGTGCCAGCAGGGGCTCCGGGGCCGGCACAGATACGCAGTATTTT. It encodes CASRGSGAGTDTQYF.

This chain joins TRBV7-8 and TRBJ2-7; 9 bases line up with TRBD2. CDR3 length equals 18 residues. Germline CDR1 reads SGHVS; CDR2 reads FQNEAQ. Trimming removed 4 bases from V and 0 bases from J; junction bases left unmatched: 13. The CDR3 DNA is TGTGCCAGCAGCTCCGGAGGTAGCGGGGGTTTTTACTCCTACGAGCAGTACTTC. Translation: CASSSGGSGGFYSYEQYF.

This rearrangement joins TRBV10-1 to TRBJ2-7, with 9 bases aligning to TRBD1. The CDR3 contains 15 residues. V was pared by 4 bases and J by 6 bases, with 10 bases of the junction left unmatched. Germline CDR1 and CDR2: WNHNN and SYGVQD (reference sequence). The CDR3 region has the DNA TGCGCCAGCAGTGGAATGGACAGGGGTCTAGGCGAGCAGTACTTC. It specifies CASSGMDRGLGEQYF.

The chain joins TRBV11-2 to TRBJ2-1, with TRBD2 as a possible D gene (5 bases). V was cut by 2 bases and J by 16 bases, with 15 bases left in between. This CDR3 spans 12 amino acids. Germline values: CDR1 SGHAT, CDR2 FQNNGV. CDR3 in DNA: TGTGCCAGCAGCTTACGCGGGTCGATGAAATTCTTC. This translates into CASSLRGSMKFF.

CDR3 nucleotide sequence: TGTGCCAGCAGTTTTCGGGGGTCGGGATCACCCCTCCACTTT. Its protein product is CASSFRGSGSPLHF. The V and J genes are TRBV27 and TRBJ1-6; D is perhaps TRBD1 (5 bases). Germline V CDR1 and CDR2: MNHEY, SMNVEV (reference sequence). This CDR3 comprises 14 residues. The V gene lost 3 bases and the J gene lost 10 bases, with 13 bases spanning the gap.

About this clone: Given a much more abundant clone one base away, this may be a read error. Other DNA sequences from this sample encode an identical CDR3 as well. The V gene is TRBV6-5, the J gene TRBJ1-5, with no clear D. The CDR3 runs to 13 residues. V lost 2 bases, J lost 7 bases, and 9 bases lay in between. Germline lookup yields CDR1 MNHEY and CDR2 SVGAGI. As DNA, the CDR3 is TGTGCCAGCAGTTACAGGGAGGGCCAGCCCCAGCATTTT. This sequence encodes CASSYREGQPQHF.

The V and J genes are TRBV7-8 and TRBJ2-7; D may be TRBD1 (5 bases). The V end lost 2 bases, the J end lost 0 bases, and 11 bases lay between the germline ends. This CDR3 is built from 15 residues. Germline V gives CDR1 SGHVS, CDR2 FQNEAQ. CDR3 nucleotide sequence: TGTGCCAGCAGCTTACCAGGGTCCAACTCCTACGAGCAGTACTTC. Translating it yields CASSLPGSNSYEQYF.

The J gene is TRBJ2-2, the V gene TRBV21-1; the table calls TRBD2, which could not be checked here. TRBV21-1 is a recognized pseudogene. This CDR3 has 18 amino acids. CDR3 coding DNA: TGTGCCAGCAGCAAAGGACTAGCGGGGGCCCCGGGCACCGGGGAGCTGTTTTTT. Translating gives CASSKGLAGAPGTGELFF.

The CDR3 DNA sequence: TGTGCCAGCAGTTACCTCAGGCACATCGAGCAGTACTTC. Amino acids: CASSYLRHIEQYF. V gene TRBV6-2 or TRBV6-3 combines with J gene TRBJ2-7; D call uncertain. With 2 bases removed from V and 6 bases from J, the gap between germline ends came to 11 bases. The CDR3 runs 13 residues. Per the germline V gene, CDR1 is MNHEY and CDR2 is SVGEGT.